This passage covers 11 T cell receptor beta chains from one sample sequenced in a study of cytomegalovirus exposure and HLA in healthy donors. The primer mix had 60 Vbeta and 13 Jbeta primers. Assay: immunoSEQ multiplex PCR; the TCRdb copy retains only in-frame clones and omits some. The table has some 190,000 clones, approximately 80% seen once. Specimen: PBMCs. The receptors were sampled from a girl aged 5 to 17 in good health and CMV-seropositive.

The J gene is TRBJ2-1, the V gene TRBV19; maybe TRBD2 (5 bases). CDR3 length equals 14 residues. Germline CDR1 is LNHDA and CDR2 is SQIVND (reference sequence). Trimming shortened V by 6 bases and J by 10 bases, and 19 bases separated the two germline ends. The CDR3 spells CASSAGLPMGEQFF. The CDR3 nucleotides are TGTGCCAGTAGCGCCGGACTCCCGATGGGGGAGCAGTTCTTC.

V is TRBV6-1 and J is TRBJ2-7; 8 bases are shared with TRBD1. CDR1 and CDR2 from the germline V gene are MNHNS and SASEGT. The CDR3 is made up of 14 amino acids. Germline trimming cut 4 bases from V and 2 bases from J; bases unmatched to any gene: 4. DNA of the CDR3: TGTGCCAGCAGTGCCCAGGACAGGGCCTACGAGCAGTACTTC. Amino acid sequence: CASSAQDRAYEQYF.

J is TRBJ2-2 and V is TRBV7-2; D remains unclear. CDR1 and CDR2 (germline): SGHTA, FQGNSA. The CDR3 is 16 residues long. V gave up 5 bases and J gave up 4 bases, with 17 bases separating them. The CDR3 reads CASSHSVFSPTGELFF. The CDR3, as DNA: TGTGCCAGCAGCCACTCGGTCTTCTCACCCACCGGGGAGCTGTTTTTT.

V gene TRBV29-1 combines with J gene TRBJ2-5, with D possibly being TRBD1 (6 bases). The J call is uncertain, as TRBJ2-7 better fits the DNA end. CDR1 SQVTM and CDR2 ANQGSEA come from the germline V gene. The CDR3 consists of 11 residues. The CDR3 nucleotides read TGCAGCGTTGGCCGCAGGGGCGAGCAGTACTTC. This encodes CSVGRRGEQYF.

The chain joins TRBV13 to TRBJ2-7, with D maybe TRBD2 (6 bases). CDR1 and CDR2 (germline): PRHDT, FYEKMQ (reference sequence). Trimming removed 5 bases from V and 6 bases from J, with 11 bases in between. The CDR3 is made up of 12 amino acids. The CDR3 nucleotides are TGTGCCAGCAGCCCCGGAGGGTCCGAGCAGTACTTC. It is translated as CASSPGGSEQYF.

Only one count was recorded for this clone. V usage is TRBV5-5 and J usage is TRBJ2-3; TRBD2 is a possible D gene (6 bases). Germline CDR1 is SGHKS and CDR2 is YYEKEE (reference sequence). The CDR3 extends over 12 amino acids. Trimming left V 4 bases short and J 7 bases short, with 10 bases between. This chain's CDR3 is CASSPGTHTQYF. CDR3 coding DNA: TGTGCCAGCAGCCCCGGGACTCATACGCAGTATTTT.

The rearrangement links TRBV27 to TRBJ1-2; D is possibly TRBD1 (5 bases). In germline, CDR1 is MNHEY, CDR2 SMNVEV (reference sequence). The CDR3 length is 13 residues. Trimming shortened V by 4 bases and J by 1 base, and 7 bases separated the two germline ends. The CDR3 protein is CASSSQGNYGYTF. CDR3 DNA: TGTGCCAGCAGTTCCCAGGGTAACTATGGCTACACCTTC.

V usage is TRBV6-5 and J usage is TRBJ2-7; D uncertain. V was cut by 0 bases and J by 2 bases, with 8 bases left in between. This CDR3 is built from 14 residues. CDR1 is MNHEY and CDR2 is SVGAGI in the germline V gene. CDR3 region: CASSYSVDTYEQYF. CDR3 DNA: TGTGCCAGCAGTTACTCAGTAGACACCTACGAGCAGTACTTC.

V is TRBV6-1 and J is TRBJ1-2; D may be TRBD1 (6 bases). Germline CDR1 reads MNHNS; CDR2 reads SASEGT. The germline V and J ends were trimmed by 7 bases and 7 bases, with 16 bases remaining between them. This CDR3 comprises 13 residues. DNA of the CDR3: TGTGCCAGCATGGAACGGGGGGCGCGTGGCTACACCTTC. Translation gives CASMERGARGYTF.

This chain connects TRBV10-1 to TRBJ1-1; 12 bases align to TRBD1. Germline V gene data show CDR1 as WNHNN and CDR2 as SYGVQD (reference sequence). The CDR3 totals 17 residues. V shed 2 bases, J shed 4 bases, and the junction held 8 bases outside the gene matches. CDR3 amino acids: CASSEGVGQGAITEAFF. The CDR3 DNA is TGCGCCAGCAGTGAGGGTGTGGGACAGGGGGCAATCACTGAAGCTTTCTTT.

This chain uses TRBV5-4 with TRBJ1-1; D unclear. CDR1 SGHNT and CDR2 YYREEE come from the germline V gene (reference sequence). V was clipped by 4 bases and J by 0 bases, with 13 bases between them. The CDR3 contains 15 residues. CDR3: CASSPRTGMNTEAFF. The CDR3, as DNA: TGTGCCAGCAGCCCGAGGACGGGGATGAACACTGAAGCTTTCTTT.